This TCR beta chain was identified during a study of CD8 T cells in ankylosing spondylitis. The study, taken as a whole, reports: Significantly higher representation of disease-linked clones was reported for matched ankylosing spondylitis synovial fluid. Some motif variants had been reported before (in reactive arthritis synovial fluid and blood).

TCRdb re-called the 5' RACE reads with MiXCR, one entry per CDR3 protein. Of 200,000 to 300,000 distinct CDR3 sequences detected, around 10% appear once; the ten largest clones hold about 6.8%. This clonotype has ten or more counts. What it binds is not known. The germline CDR1 and CDR2 sequences are MNHEY and SVGEGT. J was trimmed by 2 bases and V by 4 bases; bases with no gene match: 3. CDR3 size: 14 residues. The material sequenced was blood, either unsorted or a sorted T cell fraction (not recorded which). This receptor was identified in a male donor with ankylosing spondylitis or in good health (not recorded which). V and J are TRBV6-2 or TRBV6-3 and TRBJ2-3; the match to TRBD1 covers 7 bases. As DNA, the CDR3 is TGTGCCAGCAGTTCGGGGACAGTCACAGATACGCAGTATTTT. Its protein is CASSSGTVTDTQYF.